The 28 T cell receptor beta chains in this list originate from one sample, sequenced in a study of Tregs in tolerant kidney transplant recipients. Here immunoSEQ multiplex PCR was the method, and the copy in TCRdb shows in-frame clones only, minus some. The sample totals fewer than 55,000 clones. This specimen was CD4+ T cells from blood, taken before the transplant. Source of these receptors: a human donor who received a combined kidney and bone marrow transplant.

With respect to this clone: The CDR3 end lies 3 residues beyond the end of the read and is filled in from the germline J gene. The chain uses TRBV7-2 and TRBJ2-5; D gene uncertain. The CDR3 runs 14 residues. CDR1 SGHTA and CDR2 FQGNSA come from the germline V gene. V dropped 5 bases and J dropped 2 bases, with 12 bases sitting between them. The CDR3 loop is CASSTSGGQETQYF. Partial CDR3 DNA: TGTGCCAGCAGCACATCTGGCGGACAAGAGACC. Complete variable domain (other parts from reference TRBV7-2 and TRBJ2-5): GAGVSQSPSNKVTEKGKDVELRCDPISGHTALYWYRQSLGQGLEFLIYFQGNSAPDKSGLPSDRFSAERTGGSVSTLTIQRTQQEDSAVYLCASSTSGGQETQYFGPGTRLLVL.

In the case of this clone: The DNA ends 3 residues before the CDR3 does, and the rest of the CDR3 is filled in from the germline J gene. The chain has TRBV7-2 and TRBJ2-5; a possible D gene is TRBD2 (6 bases). With 1 base removed from V and 5 bases from J, the gap between germline ends came to 8 bases. The CDR3 consists of 13 residues. Germline CDR1 and CDR2: SGHTA and FQGNSA. Incomplete CDR3 DNA: TGTGCCAGCAGCTTAGATGCGGGGGAGACC. It is translated as CASSLDAGET. The whole CDR3 reads CASSLDAGETQYF.

To note about this clone: The read ends 3 residues shy of where the CDR3 ends; the end is completed using the germline J gene. The chain has TRBV19 and TRBJ2-3, with D maybe TRBD1 (6 bases). Looked up from germline, CDR1 is LNHDA and CDR2 is SQIVND (reference sequence). V was shortened by 6 bases and J by 3 bases, with 13 bases between the two germline ends. CDR3 length: 14 amino acids. CDR3 sequence reads: CASSLTGNTDTQYF. The part of the CDR3 DNA that was read is TGTGCCAGTAGCCTTACAGGGAATACAGATACG. Complete variable domain (other parts from reference TRBV19 and TRBJ2-3): DGGITQSPKYLFRKEGQNVTLSCEQNLNHDAMYWYRQDPGQGLRLIYYSQIVNDFQKGDIAEGYSVSREKKESFPLTVTSAQKNPTAFYLCASSLTGNTDTQYFGPGTRLTVL.

Regarding this clone: The read terminates 3 residues ahead of where the CDR3 ends, so the germline J gene completes it. The gene calls are TRBV7-9 and TRBJ2-7; 10 positions agree with TRBD1. Trimming cost V 5 bases and J 2 bases; bases outside gene matches: 6. Germline V lookup: CDR1 SEHNR, CDR2 FQNEAQ (reference sequence). The CDR3 covers 15 residues. The CDR3 protein is CASSAGGTGAYEQYF. CDR3 DNA, as far as it was read: TGTGCCAGCAGCGCCGGGGGGACAGGGGCCTACGAG.

A word on this clone: The read ends 3 residues shy of where the CDR3 ends; the end is completed using the germline J gene. This rearrangement joins TRBV30 to TRBJ2-1; TRBD2 aligns across 11 bases. V shed 7 bases, J shed 7 bases, and the junction held 9 bases outside the gene matches. The CDR3 sequence is 14 residues long. Per the germline V gene, CDR1 is GTSNPN and CDR2 is SVGIG (reference sequence). CDR3 loop: CASRLAGGGNEQFF. The CDR3 DNA, read in part, is TGTGCCTCCCGGTTAGCGGGAGGGGGGAATGAG.

Details on this clone: Read coverage stops 3 residues before the CDR3 terminus; the germline J gene supplies the remainder. The chain has TRBV5-4 and TRBJ1-2, with TRBD1 as a possible D gene (6 bases). From germline, CDR1 is SGHNT and CDR2 YYREEE (reference sequence). This CDR3 contains 14 residues. V was clipped by 5 bases and J by 2 bases, with 13 bases between them. The sequenced CDR3 bases are TGTGCCAGCAGTCTCGGGGGGGCGAACTATGGC. This gives the protein CASSLGGANYG. The entire CDR3 protein is CASSLGGANYGYTF.

With respect to this clone: The read comes to an end 3 residues before the CDR3 does, leaving the germline J gene to fill in the end. The gene calls are TRBV18 and TRBJ2-5, with 7 bases lining up with TRBD2. The germline V gene has CDR1 KGHSH and CDR2 LQKENI. V lost 3 bases and J lost 2; bases outside the gene matches: 3. The CDR3 is 14 amino acids. The CDR3 protein is CASSPERGQETQYF. The part of the CDR3 DNA that was read is TGTGCCAGCTCACCCGAGCGGGGTCAAGAGACC.

Comment on this clone: The sequenced fragment ends 3 residues before the CDR3 boundary, so the rest is inferred from the germline J gene. The chain carries TRBV6-2 or TRBV6-3 and TRBJ2-1; 9 bases agree with TRBD2. V lost 7 bases, J lost 4 bases, and 11 bases stayed unmatched. The CDR3 totals 16 residues. The V gene's germline CDR1 is MNHEY and CDR2 SVGEGT. The CDR3 DNA, read in part, is TGTGCCAGCAAGCCTACGAGGCTAGCGGGGTACAATGAG. Protein product: CASKPTRLAGYNE. The complete CDR3 sequence is CASKPTRLAGYNEQFF.

Regarding this clone: The CDR3 end falls 3 residues outside the read, so it is completed with the germline J gene. V is TRBV7-9 and J is TRBJ2-5, with a weak D call TRBD2 (5 bases). The germline CDR1 and CDR2 sequences are SEHNR and FQNEAQ (reference sequence). The CDR3 extends over 14 amino acids. V lost 5 bases and J 1 base, leaving 11 bases between the germline ends. The part of the CDR3 DNA that was read is TGTGCCAGCAGCCCGATAGCGCTCCAAGAGACC. Translation gives CASSPIALQET. The CDR3 reads in full as CASSPIALQETQYF.

With respect to this clone: The CDR3 is cut off 3 residues early in the read; its end comes from the germline J gene. The gene calls are TRBV6-2 or TRBV6-3 and TRBJ2-2; no reliable D call. The CDR3 loop spans 13 amino acids. V lost 4 bases and J 2 bases, leaving 5 bases between the germline ends. Germline-derived CDR1 and CDR2 are MNHEY and SVGEGT. CDR3 in amino acids: CASSLRNTGELFF. CDR3 DNA, as far as it was read: TGTGCCAGCAGTTTGCGAAACACCGGGGAG.

About this clone: The read terminates 3 residues before the CDR3 end, so the remaining end is supplied by the germline J gene. This chain uses TRBV7-9 with TRBJ2-3; D may be TRBD2 (5 bases). Germline-derived CDR1 and CDR2 are SEHNR and FQNEAQ (reference sequence). V lost 1 base to trimming and J lost 6 bases, with 14 bases between them. This CDR3 comprises 15 residues. The CDR3 DNA, read in part, is TGTGCCAGCAGCTTAGGCCCTGGGCGGGTCGATACG. Its protein product is CASSLGPGRVDT. The whole CDR3 is CASSLGPGRVDTQYF.

As concerns this clone: The CDR3 end falls 3 residues outside the read, so it is completed with the germline J gene. The chain carries TRBV5-1 and TRBJ1-4; possible D gene TRBD1, 5 bases. CDR3 length equals 15 residues. The germline V gene encodes CDR1 SGHRS and CDR2 YFSETQ. V was trimmed by 0 bases and J by 6 bases, leaving 12 bases between them. The CDR3 bases that were read are TGCGCCAGCAGCTTGGAGGGGAGTGTCGATGAAAAA. Translating gives CASSLEGSVDEK. The full CDR3 sequence reads CASSLEGSVDEKLFF.

Of note for this clone: The read ends 3 residues early relative to the CDR3; the germline J gene fills the gap. The chain combines TRBV6-1 with TRBJ2-5; D possibly corresponds to TRBD1 (6 bases). Trimming took 1 base from V and 1 from J, leaving 10 bases between them. CDR1 and CDR2 (germline): MNHNS, SASEGT. The CDR3 spans 15 residues. CDR3: CASSEGGRGQETQYF. CDR3 DNA, as far as it was read: TGTGCCAGCAGTGAAGGGGGCAGGGGCCAAGAGACC.

With respect to this clone: Sequencing ends 3 residues short of the CDR3 end; the germline J gene provides the rest. The chain has TRBV7-2 and TRBJ1-5; D is unresolved. The CDR3 spans 14 residues. V dropped 1 base and J dropped 5 bases, with 9 bases sitting between them. Germline V gene sequence: CDR1 SGHTA, CDR2 FQGNSA. CDR3 bases read: TGTGCCAGCAGCTTAGATCGTCGGGATCAGCCC. Translated: CASSLDRRDQP. From start to end, the CDR3 is CASSLDRRDQPQHF. Filled out from reference TRBV7-2 and TRBJ1-5, the complete variable domain reads GAGVSQSPSNKVTEKGKDVELRCDPISGHTALYWYRQSLGQGLEFLIYFQGNSAPDKSGLPSDRFSAERTGGSVSTLTIQRTQQEDSAVYLCASSLDRRDQPQHFGDGTRLSIL.

On this clone: The read falls 3 residues short of the CDR3 end, and the missing part is taken from the germline J gene. The rearrangement uses TRBV19 and TRBJ1-2; D is unresolved. From germline, CDR1 is LNHDA and CDR2 SQIVND (reference sequence). Trimming cost V 7 bases and J 2 bases, with 11 bases left between them. The CDR3 contains 13 residues. CDR3 loop: CASKGSPNYGYTF. CDR3 bases read: TGTGCCAGTAAAGGGTCCCCGAACTATGGC.

As for this clone: Coverage ceases 3 residues before the CDR3 finishes, and the germline J gene fills in the end. Other DNA sequences from this sample encode an identical CDR3 as well. This rearrangement joins TRBV18 to TRBJ1-2; TRBD1 matches 7 bases. Germline loops: CDR1 KGHSH, CDR2 LQKENI. There are 14 residues in the CDR3. Germline trimming cut 0 bases from V and 3 bases from J; bases unmatched to any gene: 1. Incomplete CDR3 DNA: TGTGCCAGCTCACCACCGGGGACAGACTATGGC. This gives the protein CASSPPGTDYG. The complete CDR3 reads CASSPPGTDYGYTF.

As concerns this clone: With the read ending 3 residues before the CDR3 end, the germline J gene is used to fill in that end. The V and J genes are TRBV6-2 or TRBV6-3 and TRBJ2-1, with 14 bases that match TRBD2. V was pared by 5 bases and J by 7 bases, with 7 bases of the junction left unmatched. This CDR3 is built from 16 residues. CDR1 is MNHEY and CDR2 is SVGEGT in the germline V gene. The chain's CDR3 is CASSPRLAGGPNEQFF. CDR3 bases read: TGTGCCAGCAGTCCTCGACTAGCGGGAGGGCCTAATGAG.

Comment on this clone: The read ends 3 residues before the CDR3 terminus; that terminus is restored from the germline J gene. The genes are TRBV6-2 or TRBV6-3 and TRBJ2-1; 10 bases fit TRBD2. The V gene's germline CDR1 is MNHEY and CDR2 SVGEGT. The CDR3 runs to 17 residues. Losses at the gene ends were 1 base for V and 4 bases for J; bases not matched to a gene: 7. The sequenced CDR3 bases are TGTGCCAGCAGTTACTTTACTAGCGGGACTACTTACAATGAG. Translation gives CASSYFTSGTTYNE. The full-length CDR3 reads as CASSYFTSGTTYNEQFF.

A note on this clone: The DNA ends 3 residues before the CDR3 does, and the rest of the CDR3 is filled in from the germline J gene. The genes are TRBV6-2 or TRBV6-3 and TRBJ2-3; 10 nucleotides align to TRBD2. After removal of 6 bases from V and 6 bases from J, the junction contained 9 bases not matched to a gene. Germline V gives CDR1 MNHEY, CDR2 SVGEGT. This CDR3 comprises 15 residues. The CDR3 protein is CASSTRSGGDDTQYF. The part of the CDR3 DNA that was read is TGTGCCAGCAGCACTAGGAGCGGGGGGGACGATACG.

Notes on this clone: The CDR3 goes on 3 residues after the read ends, and that part is filled in from the germline J gene. The chain is built from TRBV6-1 and TRBJ2-7, with TRBD1 matching 10 bases. Trimming took 1 base from V and 1 from J; bases not matched to a gene: 7. The germline V gene has CDR1 MNHNS and CDR2 SASEGT. The CDR3 contains 17 residues. This chain's CDR3 is CASSEDRDRGFSYEQYF. Partial CDR3 DNA: TGTGCCAGCAGTGAAGACCGGGACAGGGGATTTTCCTACGAG.

The covered CDR3 bases are TGTGCCAGCAGATCAGGGGGCAGCAATTCACCC. It codes for CASRSGGSNSP. The complete CDR3 sequence is CASRSGGSNSPLHF. V is TRBV6-2 or TRBV6-3 and J is TRBJ1-6, with 8 nucleotides matching TRBD1. The sequence runs out 3 residues before the end of the CDR3; the remainder is reconstructed from the germline J gene. Germline values: CDR1 MNHEY, CDR2 SVGEGT. CDR3 length: 14 residues. V dropped 6 bases and J dropped 7; count of bases not matched to a gene: 5.

Of note for this clone: The CDR3 end lies 3 residues beyond the end of the read and is filled in from the germline J gene. The V and J genes are TRBV18 and TRBJ2-5, with TRBD2 matching over 13 bases. The germline CDR1 and CDR2 sequences are KGHSH and LQKENI. The CDR3 covers 18 residues. With 1 base clipped from V and 2 bases from J, the junction kept 7 bases outside the gene matches. This CDR3 reads CASSPRTSGRGPQETQYF. The CDR3 bases that were read are TGTGCCAGCTCACCACGGACTAGCGGGAGAGGACCACAAGAGACC.

As for this clone: The read terminates 3 residues ahead of where the CDR3 ends, so the germline J gene completes it. The rearrangement joins TRBV7-6 to TRBJ1-2, with 10 nucleotides matching TRBD1. CDR3 length: 16 amino acids. Germline lookup yields CDR1 SGHVS and CDR2 FNYEAQ. CDR3 bases read: TGTGCCAGCAGCCCGGACAGGGGGGCGATATCTATGGGC. It specifies CASSPDRGAISMG. The whole CDR3 reads CASSPDRGAISMGYTF.

Worth noting for this clone: The read finishes 3 residues shy of the CDR3 end, and the germline J gene is used to complete it. The rearrangement joins TRBV11-2 to TRBJ1-2; 7 bases are a match to TRBD1. Per the germline V gene, CDR1 is SGHAT and CDR2 is FQNNGV. This CDR3 contains 14 residues. The CDR3 is CASRPEYRGRGYTF. The sequenced part of the CDR3 DNA is TGTGCCAGCCGACCCGAATACAGGGGACGAGGC.

On this clone itself: Read data end 3 residues before the CDR3 end; the end is taken from the germline J gene. The chain employs TRBV19 and TRBJ1-2; D is uncertain. Germline-derived CDR1 and CDR2 are LNHDA and SQIVND (reference sequence). The ends were cut back, 3 bases at V and 0 bases at J, with 5 bases in the middle. The CDR3 has 13 amino acids. The CDR3 bases that were read are TGTGCCAGTAGTATTAAGCCTAACTATGGC. Translating it yields CASSIKPNYG. The CDR3 in its entirety is CASSIKPNYGYTF.

Remarks on this clone: At the DNA level, this CDR3 is encoded by other sequences in the same sample as well. Incomplete CDR3 DNA: TGTGCCAGCAGCACCGGACTAGCGGGGGGGGAGACC. Protein: CASSTGLAGGET. The whole CDR3 sequence reads CASSTGLAGGETQYF. This chain joins TRBV7-9 and TRBJ2-5, with TRBD2 identical over 15 bases. Coverage ceases 3 residues before the CDR3 finishes, and the germline J gene fills in the end. Trimming removed 5 bases from V and 5 bases from J; junction bases left unmatched: 3. The CDR3 has 15 residues. Germline-derived CDR1 and CDR2 are SEHNR and FQNEAQ (reference sequence).

A note on this clone: The read finishes 3 residues shy of the CDR3 end, and the germline J gene is used to complete it. The chain is built from TRBV7-7 and TRBJ2-5; 10 bases map to TRBD1. The CDR3 is 15 residues long. The trim removed 5 bases at V and 3 bases at J, leaving 6 bases unmatched. Germline V lookup: CDR1 SSHAT, CDR2 FNYEAQ (reference sequence). The CDR3 is CASSRTGGLEETQYF. CDR3 bases read: TGTGCCAGCAGCCGGACAGGGGGTTTAGAAGAGACC.

About this clone: Read sequence stops 3 residues before the CDR3 end, and the germline J gene provides the missing end. The chain links TRBV7-8 to TRBJ2-2; no firm D call. V lost 0 bases, J lost 0 bases, and 8 bases lay in between. The CDR3 runs to 16 residues. CDR1 SGHVS and CDR2 FQNEAQ come from the germline V gene. CDR3 DNA, as far as it was read: TGTGCCAGCAGCTTAGCCAGTGTCTCGAACACCGGGGAG. Its protein product is CASSLASVSNTGE. The CDR3 reads in full as CASSLASVSNTGELFF.